The 29 T cell receptor beta chains in this list originate from one sample, sequenced in a study of T cell responses to AZD1222 COVID-19 vaccine. Using immunoSEQ multiplex PCR, the repertoire was profiled, and TCRdb retains in-frame clones only, with some absent. The sample shows more than 95,000 clones, roughly 85% of them seen only once. This specimen consisted of peripheral blood, obtained on day 0 of MenACWY control vaccination. Source of these receptors: an adult in good health.

The chain is built from TRBV29-1 and TRBJ2-7; D may match TRBD1 or TRBD2 (5 bases each). This CDR3 comprises 11 residues. CDR1 is SQVTM, CDR2 ANQGSEA, per germline. The V and J ends lost 3 bases and 10 bases respectively, with 13 bases between them. DNA of the CDR3: TGCAGCGTTGAGGGTATCCGGGGCCAGTACTTC. Residues: CSVEGIRGQYF.

The chain recombines TRBV7-3 with TRBJ2-5; 7 nucleotides align to TRBD1. Per the germline V gene, CDR1 is SGHTA and CDR2 is FQGTGA. V trimming: 4 bases; J trimming: 5 bases; junction bases outside the gene matches: 7. The CDR3 has 14 residues. This CDR3 is CASSSTTGSETQYF. Here the CDR3 DNA reads TGTGCCAGCAGCTCTACGACAGGGTCGGAGACCCAGTACTTC. The whole variable domain, remainder taken from reference TRBV7-3 and TRBJ2-5, is GAGVSQTPSNKVTEKGKYVELRCDPISGHTALYWYRQSLGQGPEFLIYFQGTGAADDSGLPNDRFFAVRPEGSVSTLKIQRTERGDSAVYLCASSSTTGSETQYFGPGTRLLVL.

The rearrangement joins TRBV24-1 to TRBJ2-3; 8 bases match TRBD1. There are 15 residues in the CDR3. CDR1 and CDR2 from the germline V gene are KGHDR and SFDVKD. Trimming removed 6 bases from V and 2 bases from J; junction bases left unmatched: 6. In DNA form, the CDR3 reads TGTGCCACCAGTACCTGGACAGGGTCCACAGATACGCAGTATTTT. The encoded protein is CATSTWTGSTDTQYF.

This chain links TRBV7-6 with TRBJ1-3; 8 bases align to TRBD1. After removal of 1 base from V and 2 bases from J, the junction contained 10 bases not matched to a gene. The CDR3 is made up of 18 amino acids. Germline V gene sequence: CDR1 SGHVS, CDR2 FNYEAQ. The CDR3 bases are TGTGCCAGCAGCTTAGGATTTCGACAGGGGAGTACTGGAAACACCATATATTTT. This gives the protein CASSLGFRQGSTGNTIYF.

J is TRBJ1-1 and V is TRBV6-6; D gene uncertain. The V gene's germline CDR1 is MNHNY and CDR2 SVGAGI (reference sequence). CDR3 length: 12 residues. Deletions cut 6 bases from V and 3 bases from J, with 8 bases between. The CDR3 spells CASRTRDTEAFF. DNA for the CDR3: TGTGCCAGCAGGACTAGAGACACTGAAGCTTTCTTT.

The chain couples TRBV5-1 to TRBJ1-6; D is possibly TRBD1 (5 bases). This CDR3 has 14 residues. CDR1 is SGHRS and CDR2 is YFSETQ in the germline V gene. Between the trimmed V and J ends, which lost 3 bases and 10 bases, there was a span of 14 bases. The CDR3 DNA reads as TGCGCCAGCAGCTACCGCCCTCAGGGCTCACCCCTCCACTTT. The encoded protein is CASSYRPQGSPLHF. The variable domain in full, completed from reference TRBV5-1 and TRBJ1-6, reads KAGVTQTPRYLIKTRGQQVTLSCSPISGHRSVSWYQQTPGQGLQFLFEYFSETQRNKGNFPGRFSGRQFSNSRSEMNVSTLELGDSALYLCASSYRPQGSPLHFGNGTRLTVT.

The chain is built from TRBV2 and TRBJ1-3, with D unclear. The CDR3 runs to 13 residues. Between the trimmed V and J ends, which lost 6 bases and 4 bases, there was a span of 10 bases. Germline V gives CDR1 SNHLY, CDR2 FYNNEI. In DNA form, the CDR3 reads TGTGCCAGCAGGGAAACCAGGGGAAACACCATATATTTT. It specifies CASRETRGNTIYF.

This sequence joins TRBV2 and TRBJ1-1; no definite D call. The CDR3 covers 15 residues. Trimming cost V 7 bases and J 1 base, with 16 bases left between them. CDR1 SNHLY and CDR2 FYNNEI come from the germline V gene. CDR3 coding DNA: TGTGCCAGCAACCTCCAGACACTTAGGAACACTGAAGCTTTCTTT. The encoded protein is CASNLQTLRNTEAFF.

The chain joins TRBV6-5 to TRBJ1-5; the match to TRBD1 covers 9 bases. Germline lookup yields CDR1 MNHEY and CDR2 SVGAGI. V was clipped by 6 bases and J by 7 bases; unmatched bases: 7. The CDR3 consists of 14 residues. The CDR3 loop is CASSPDRGVQPQHF. The CDR3 coding sequence is TGTGCCAGCAGCCCGGACAGGGGAGTGCAGCCCCAGCATTTT.

This chain joins TRBV4-3 and TRBJ2-5; D call uncertain. Germline V gene sequence: CDR1 LGHNA, CDR2 YSLEER. The CDR3 spans 13 residues. V was trimmed by 1 base and J by 4 bases, leaving 7 bases between them. CDR3 sequence: CASSQGARETQYF. CDR3 in DNA: TGCGCCAGCAGCCAAGGGGCACGAGAGACCCAGTACTTC.

The chain combines TRBV20-1 with TRBJ1-4; D is unclear. The germline V gene has CDR1 DFQATT and CDR2 SNEGSKA (reference sequence). This CDR3 is 11 amino acids long. V lost 1 base, J lost 7 bases, and 4 bases lay in between. Written as DNA, the CDR3 is TGCAGTGCTAGAGTTAGTGAAAAACTGTTTTTT. Encoded protein: CSARVSEKLFF.

V and J are TRBV5-1 and TRBJ2-3; D is unresolved. Germline V gene data show CDR1 as SGHRS and CDR2 as YFSETQ. The CDR3 loop spans 12 amino acids. V lost 2 bases and J lost 5, with 6 bases in between. This chain's CDR3 is CASSFLQDTQYF. The CDR3 nucleotides read TGCGCCAGCAGCTTTCTTCAAGATACGCAGTATTTT. The full variable domain, with the rest looked up from reference TRBV5-1 and TRBJ2-3, is KAGVTQTPRYLIKTRGQQVTLSCSPISGHRSVSWYQQTPGQGLQFLFEYFSETQRNKGNFPGRFSGRQFSNSRSEMNVSTLELGDSALYLCASSFLQDTQYFGPGTRLTVL.

This clone has just one count. V gene TRBV28 combines with J gene TRBJ2-3; 7 positions agree with TRBD2. V lost 5 bases, J lost 0 bases, and 5 bases stayed unmatched. This CDR3 spans 15 amino acids. Looked up from germline, CDR1 is MDHEN and CDR2 is SYDVKM. CDR3 sequence: CASSIPGGSTDTQYF. The CDR3 nucleotides read TGTGCCAGCAGTATCCCGGGGGGTAGCACAGATACGCAGTATTTT.

The rearrangement uses TRBV3-1 (or the pseudogene TRBV3-2) and TRBJ2-7; 8 nucleotides agree with TRBD1. CDR3 length: 19 amino acids. Germline assignment: CDR1 LGHDT and CDR2 YNNKEL (reference sequence). V lost 0 bases to trimming and J lost 0 bases; unmatched junction nucleotides: 13. As DNA, the CDR3 is TGTGCCAGCAGCCAAGATGTACCTAAGGGACAGGTTGACTCCTACGAGCAGTACTTC. As protein: CASSQDVPKGQVDSYEQYF.

Only one count was recorded for this clone. The chain joins TRBV15 to TRBJ2-1, with D possibly being TRBD1 (6 bases). In germline, CDR1 is LNHNV, CDR2 YYDKDF (reference sequence). V lost 5 bases and J lost 7, with 12 bases in between. The CDR3 has 13 residues. The DNA of the CDR3 is TGTGCCACCAGCCCGCACAGGGAAAATGAGCAGTTCTTC. Protein product: CATSPHRENEQFF.

The rearrangement links TRBV5-1 to TRBJ1-3, with TRBD1 matching over 8 bases. Trimming took 4 bases from V and 0 from J; bases not matched to a gene: 6. The CDR3 has 16 residues. Germline CDR1 is SGHRS and CDR2 is YFSETQ. In DNA form, the CDR3 reads TGCGCCAGCAGCCAAGGGACAGGCTCCTCTGGAAACACCATATATTTT. Residues: CASSQGTGSSGNTIYF.

The sample holds many counts of this clone. V is TRBV19 and J is TRBJ1-1, with 7 bases identical to TRBD1. The CDR3 is made up of 12 amino acids. The ends lost 3 bases at V and 6 bases at J; junction bases unmatched: 1. CDR1 and CDR2 (germline): LNHDA, SQIVND (reference sequence). The CDR3 is CASSIRGAEAFF. The DNA of the CDR3 is TGTGCCAGTAGTATCAGGGGGGCTGAAGCTTTCTTT.

The V and J genes are TRBV7-9 and TRBJ1-6, with 7 bases identical to TRBD1. After removal of 1 base from V and 0 bases from J, the junction contained 9 bases not matched to a gene. Germline loops: CDR1 SEHNR, CDR2 FQNEAQ (reference sequence). The CDR3 covers 19 residues. The CDR3 DNA reads as TGTGCCAGCAGCTTAGAATTGGACAGGTACAGCTCCTATAATTCACCCCTCCACTTT. Encoded protein: CASSLELDRYSSYNSPLHF.

The chain combines TRBV2 with TRBJ2-2, with TRBD1 matching 7 bases. The CDR3 spans 15 residues. V lost 5 bases to trimming and J lost 4 bases; unmatched junction nucleotides: 7. Germline values: CDR1 SNHLY, CDR2 FYNNEI. The CDR3, as DNA: TGTGCCAGCAGTACAACAGGGGTCGGCACCGGGGAGCTGTTTTTT. Protein: CASSTTGVGTGELFF. The variable domain in full, with the rest retrieved from reference TRBV2 and TRBJ2-2, is EPEVTQTPSHQVTQMGQEVILRCVPISNHLYFYWYRQILGQKVEFLVSFYNNEISEKSEIFDDQFSVERPDGSNFTLKIRSTKLEDSAMYFCASSTTGVGTGELFFGEGSRLTVL.

The V call is TRBV2, the J call TRBJ2-3; D possibly corresponds to TRBD1 (6 bases). V lost 6 bases to trimming and J lost 4 bases, with 17 bases between them. The CDR3 runs 15 residues. The germline V gene has CDR1 SNHLY and CDR2 FYNNEI. CDR3 sequence: CASRGITGIADTQYF. The DNA of the CDR3 is TGTGCCAGCAGGGGCATAACAGGGATCGCAGATACGCAGTATTTT.

This rearrangement joins TRBV28 to TRBJ1-1, with 8 bases matching TRBD1. Germline CDR1 is MDHEN and CDR2 is SYDVKM. J lost 1 base, V lost 4 bases, and 5 bases had no gene match. This CDR3 comprises 15 residues. The CDR3 sequence: CASSSPQGANTEAFF. The CDR3 nucleotides read TGTGCCAGCAGTTCCCCCCAGGGGGCGAACACTGAAGCTTTCTTT.

This clone showed up just once. The CDR3 nucleotides are TGTGCCAGAACCCTAGATTACTGGGGGACAGGGAACACTGAAGCTTTCTTT. Its protein product is CARTLDYWGTGNTEAFF. The rearrangement joins TRBV5-3 to TRBJ1-1; 8 positions match TRBD1. TRBV5-3 is an ORF, and what it does is uncertain. Unmatched junction bases numbered 14, after V lost 6 bases and J lost 1 base. The CDR3 spans 17 residues.

The chain uses TRBV21-1 and TRBJ1-6. TRBV21-1 is shown as a pseudogene. This CDR3 is built from 13 residues. The CDR3 region is CASSGIYNSPLHF. CDR3 DNA sequence: TGTGCCAGCAGCGGAATCTATAATTCACCCCTCCACTTT.

This clone was found once. This chain joins TRBV28 and TRBJ1-5; TRBD1 agrees at 7 bases. V trimming: 1 base; J trimming: 7 bases; junction bases outside the gene matches: 10. Germline CDR1 and CDR2: MDHEN and SYDVKM. CDR3 length: 16 residues. For the CDR3, the DNA is TGTGCCAGCAGTTTATCCCGGGCAGGGGGACGGCAGCCCCAGCATTTT. This encodes CASSLSRAGGRQPQHF.

The genes are TRBV10-3 and TRBJ1-1, with D unresolved. V lost 3 bases to trimming and J lost 7 bases, with 12 bases between them. The V gene's germline CDR1 is ENHRY and CDR2 SYGVKD. The CDR3 sequence is 13 residues long. The CDR3 sequence: CAISDGGEGEAFF. CDR3 DNA sequence: TGTGCCATCAGTGATGGTGGGGAGGGTGAAGCTTTCTTT.

The J gene is TRBJ2-7, the V gene TRBV28, with a weak D call TRBD2 (5 bases). The CDR3 loop spans 14 amino acids. V was pared by 6 bases and J by 0 bases, with 12 bases between. Germline lookup yields CDR1 MDHEN and CDR2 SYDVKM. CDR3 region: CASSPTSISYEQYF. CDR3 DNA sequence: TGTGCCAGCAGCCCCACTAGTATCTCCTACGAGCAGTACTTC.

This clone was detected only once. The chain couples TRBV19 to TRBJ2-1; D unresolved. Germline V gives CDR1 LNHDA, CDR2 SQIVND (reference sequence). The CDR3 length is 13 residues. V was clipped by 2 bases and J by 5 bases, with 7 bases between them. The CDR3 region is CASSIQIHNEQFF. In DNA, the CDR3 is TGTGCCAGTAGTATACAGATCCACAATGAGCAGTTCTTC.

The V gene is TRBV3-1 (or the pseudogene TRBV3-2), the J gene TRBJ1-5; no reliable D call. Germline V gene data show CDR1 as LGHDT and CDR2 as YNNKEL (reference sequence). V lost 0 bases and J lost 2, with 11 bases in between. The CDR3 has 16 amino acids. The CDR3, as DNA: TGTGCCAGCAGCCAAGATGGAGTTTTTGGCAATCAGCCCCAGCATTTT. Translating gives CASSQDGVFGNQPQHF.

This clone was found once. This sequence joins TRBV4-3 and TRBJ2-7; D not resolved. This CDR3 is 15 amino acids long. Germline V gene data show CDR1 as LGHNA and CDR2 as YSLEER. Trimming shortened V by 4 bases and J by 3 bases, and 16 bases separated the two germline ends. CDR3 DNA: TGCGCCAGCAGCCTTACAGACTCAGAAGTCTACGAGCAGTACTTC. As protein: CASSLTDSEVYEQYF.